In its sample, the clone carrying this TCR beta chain was seen a few times. These data originate in a study of T cells after yellow fever vaccination. Each CDR3 protein gets one entry after TCRdb re-called the 5' RACE reads with MiXCR. The table shows around 350,000 distinct CDR3 sequences, with 6.2% occurring only once. With 6 bases removed from V and 3 bases from J, the gap between germline ends came to 12 bases. CDR3 length: 13 amino acids. Specimen: PBMCs, collected 5 days after the yellow fever booster vaccination. This chain joins TRBV12-3 or TRBV12-4 and TRBJ2-7; perhaps TRBD1 as D (6 bases). The sequence derives from a man between 25 and 39 years old who received the YFV17D yellow fever vaccine. This CDR3 is CASSRLGGYEQYF. The CDR3 DNA reads as TGTGCCAGCAGCCGCCTAGGGGGCTACGAGCAGTACTTC.